Below are 5 T cell receptor beta chains sequenced from a single sample in a study of post-analysis software for immune sequencing data (dated by TCRdb to 2013 to 2016). What the work shows at the level of the full study, not this receptor alone: Significantly higher frequencies in patients than in controls were found for a handful of TRBV segments, including TRBV5-6, TRBV5-1 and TRBV20-1.

Libraries were built with PCR. For sequencing, an Illumina HiSeq 2500 was employed. Unique molecular identifiers were incorporated into TCR beta cDNA libraries to reduce PCR and sequencing biases. The raw public reads went through TCRdb reprocessing: fastp at Q25, MiXCR clone calling, in-frame beta chains kept. CDR3 protein duplicates are merged, each entry listing the most common genes and DNA. The sample profile shows a few hundred thousand distinct CDR3 sequences; around 36% of them were found once. About 5.6% of the sample is taken by the ten largest. No antigens are known for them. Sequencing was carried out using blood. The receptors were sampled from a girl aged 2-17 years with multiple sclerosis.

The gene calls are TRBV10-3 and TRBJ1-6, with TRBD1 matching 7 bases. The germline V gene encodes CDR1 ENHRY and CDR2 SYGVKD. There are 13 residues in the CDR3. J was trimmed by 6 bases and V by 10 bases; bases with no gene match: 6. DNA for the CDR3: TGTGCCACAGGACAGGACAGTAATTCACCCCTCCACTTT. Its protein is CATGQDSNSPLHF.

This clonotype was counted at least ten times. The chain links TRBV5-1 to TRBJ2-6; perhaps TRBD2 as D (6 bases). V gave up 5 bases and J gave up 2 bases, with 20 bases separating them. Germline assignment: CDR1 SGHRS and CDR2 YFSETQ. This CDR3 region has 18 residues. The CDR3 loop is CASRQAGPALTGANVLTF. In nucleotides, the CDR3 is TGCGCCAGCAGACAGGCGGGGCCCGCCCTCACTGGGGCCAACGTCCTGACTTTC.

This clonotype was observed a few times. Sequence at one end of the junction differs from germline and may be a read error. The rearrangement links TRBV7-2 to TRBJ2-7, with 7 positions matching TRBD1. The CDR3 is 14 residues long. Germline CDR1 is SGHTA and CDR2 is FQGNSA. The CDR3 loop reads CASSSDRAAYGQYF. CDR3 DNA: TGTGCCAGCAGTTCCGACAGGGCCGCCTACGGGCAGTACTTC.

The chain is built from TRBV18 and TRBJ2-4, with 7 bases aligning to TRBD1. V lost 4 bases and J lost 8; bases outside the gene matches: 8. Germline-derived CDR1 and CDR2 are KGHSH and LQKENI. This CDR3 region has 14 residues. CDR3 loop: CASSQDRDGDIQYF. CDR3 sequence (DNA): TGTGCCAGCTCACAAGACAGGGACGGTGACATTCAGTACTTC.

This clonotype was seen only a few times. This chain joins TRBV5-6 and TRBJ2-1; D gene uncertain. With 1 base removed from V and 2 bases from J, the gap between germline ends came to 10 bases. Germline V CDR1 and CDR2: SGHDT, YYEEEE. The CDR3 sequence is 15 residues long. In DNA, the CDR3 is TGTGCCAGCAGCTTGCGGGCGGTACCCTACAATGAGCAGTTCTTC. It translates to CASSLRAVPYNEQFF.